The 9 T cell receptor beta chains reported below all come from one sample, sequenced in a study of PD-L1 blockade in urothelial cancer. The repertoire was sequenced with immunoSEQ multiplex PCR; TCRdb's copy has only in-frame clones and lacks some. The sample includes 24,000 or so clones, roughly nine tenths of them seen just once. The input for sequencing was PBMCs, taken around atezolizumab (anti-PD-L1) treatment. All receptors derive from a man aged 45-60 years with urothelial cancer.

The V gene is TRBV27, the J gene TRBJ2-7; no reliable D call. The CDR3 length is 15 residues. V lost 2 bases and J 3 bases, leaving 14 bases between the germline ends. Germline V gene data show CDR1 as MNHEY and CDR2 as SMNVEV (reference sequence). The CDR3 coding sequence is TGTGCCAGCAGTTTAAACCAGGTTACGAACTACGAGCAGTACTTC. Its translation: CASSLNQVTNYEQYF.

This clone appeared once. The CDR3 spells CASSIVPGGGQPQHF. CDR3 nucleotides: TGTGCCAGTAGTATAGTCCCGGGGGGAGGGCAGCCCCAGCATTTT. The rearrangement uses TRBV19 and TRBJ1-5, with TRBD1 as a possible D gene (5 bases). Trimming removed 1 base from V and 7 bases from J, with 14 bases in between. The CDR3 loop spans 15 amino acids. Looked up from germline, CDR1 is LNHDA and CDR2 is SQIVND (reference sequence).

The chain combines TRBV5-1 with TRBJ1-1, with 8 bases identical to TRBD1. Germline loops: CDR1 SGHRS, CDR2 YFSETQ. Losses at the gene ends were 2 bases for V and 5 bases for J; bases not matched to a gene: 8. This CDR3 comprises 15 residues. CDR3 amino acids: CASSLAAGGLTEAFF. The CDR3 DNA follows: TGCGCCAGCAGCTTAGCCGCAGGGGGCCTAACTGAAGCTTTCTTT.

The V call is TRBV19, the J call TRBJ2-5, with D tentatively TRBD1 (5 bases). The ends were cut back, 1 base at V and 5 bases at J, with 8 bases in the middle. The CDR3 has 13 residues. Per germline, CDR1 LNHDA and CDR2 SQIVND (reference sequence). The DNA of the CDR3 is TGTGCCAGTAGTATAGGGGGCATCGAGACCCAGTACTTC. This encodes CASSIGGIETQYF. Looking up the rest from reference TRBV19 and TRBJ2-5 gives the full variable domain: DGGITQSPKYLFRKEGQNVTLSCEQNLNHDAMYWYRQDPGQGLRLIYYSQIVNDFQKGDIAEGYSVSREKKESFPLTVTSAQKNPTAFYLCASSIGGIETQYFGPGTRLLVL.

The chain uses TRBV18 and TRBJ2-2; possible D gene TRBD2, 5 bases. The CDR3 covers 16 residues. CDR1 KGHSH and CDR2 LQKENI come from the germline V gene. Trimming pared 6 bases from V and 1 base from J, leaving 15 bases between. The CDR3, as DNA: TGTGCCAGCTCCCCCGGCGGGCAGGAGAACACCGGGGAGCTGTTTTTT. Amino acid sequence: CASSPGGQENTGELFF.

V is TRBV29-1 and J is TRBJ2-3, with 11 positions matching TRBD1. V shed 5 bases and J 3 bases; nucleotides not matched to a gene: 13. Germline V gene sequence: CDR1 SQVTM, CDR2 ANQGSEA. This CDR3 is 17 amino acids long. In nucleotides, the CDR3 is TGCAGCGTTAAATTGTCCGGGACAGGGGGAGGAACAGATACGCAGTATTTT. It translates to CSVKLSGTGGGTDTQYF.

V gene TRBV11-2 combines with J gene TRBJ2-7; 11 nucleotides align to TRBD2. The CDR3 has 15 amino acids. With 5 bases clipped from V and 3 bases from J, the junction kept 6 bases outside the gene matches. Germline loops: CDR1 SGHAT, CDR2 FQNNGV. Here the CDR3 reads CASSQPGLADYEQYF. DNA for the CDR3: TGTGCCAGCAGCCAACCGGGACTAGCGGACTACGAGCAGTACTTC.

The V and J genes are TRBV30 and TRBJ1-2; 10 nucleotides line up with TRBD1. Germline V gives CDR1 GTSNPN, CDR2 SVGIG (reference sequence). V lost 1 base, J lost 9 bases, and 8 bases stayed unmatched. The CDR3 runs to 14 residues. The CDR3 is CAWSGDRGRGRYTF. DNA of the CDR3: TGTGCCTGGAGTGGGGACAGGGGACGGGGGCGCTACACCTTC.

The count of this clone is one. The gene calls are TRBV4-1 and TRBJ2-1, with a possible D match to TRBD1 (5 bases). The CDR3 loop spans 15 amino acids. The germline V gene encodes CDR1 MGHRA and CDR2 YSYEKL. Trimming shortened V by 6 bases and J by 0 bases, and 12 bases separated the two germline ends. The CDR3 reads CASRYTGSSYNEQFF. The CDR3 region has the DNA TGCGCCAGCAGATATACAGGAAGCTCCTACAATGAGCAGTTCTTC.